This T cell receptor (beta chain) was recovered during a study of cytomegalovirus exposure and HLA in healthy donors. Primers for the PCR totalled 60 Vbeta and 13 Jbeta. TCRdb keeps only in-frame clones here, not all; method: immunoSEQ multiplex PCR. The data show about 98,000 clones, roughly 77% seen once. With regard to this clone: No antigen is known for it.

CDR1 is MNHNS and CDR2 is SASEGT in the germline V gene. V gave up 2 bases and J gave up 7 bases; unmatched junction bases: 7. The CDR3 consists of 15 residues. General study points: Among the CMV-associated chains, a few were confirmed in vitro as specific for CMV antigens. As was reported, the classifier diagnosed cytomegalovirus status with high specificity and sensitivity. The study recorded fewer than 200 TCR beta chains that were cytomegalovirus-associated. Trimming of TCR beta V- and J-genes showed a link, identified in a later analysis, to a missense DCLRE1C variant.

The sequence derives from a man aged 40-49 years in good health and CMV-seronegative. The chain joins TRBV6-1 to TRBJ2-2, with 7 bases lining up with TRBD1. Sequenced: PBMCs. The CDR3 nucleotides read TGTGCCAGCAGTGAAATGTCAGGGGGTAACGGGGAGCTGTTTTTT. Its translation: CASSEMSGGNGELFF.